The rows below give T cell receptor beta chains drawn from one sample of a study of Graves' ophthalmopathy and Graves' hyperthyroidism. From the multiplex PCR reads, TCRdb called clonotypes with MiXCR, one entry per CDR3 protein. The data contain hundreds of thousands of distinct CDR3 sequences, around 14% of them singletons. Sequenced sample: blood. These receptors were obtained from a woman in her twenties or thirties with Graves' ophthalmopathy. CDR3s include the opening cysteine and the closing phenylalanine or tryptophan. Fields, in order: D gene, clone size, V gene, J gene, CDR3 protein, CDR3 DNA. A D gene is named only where the DNA matches it firmly. Only part of the rows carry a size: once, few, many, or a class if the clone is expanded.

-	many	TRBV4-2	TRBJ1-2	CASSQDISGARYYGYTF	TGTGCCAGCAGCCAAGATATCAGCGGAGCACGCTACTATGGCTACACCTTC
-	many	TRBV11-1	TRBJ2-7	CASSQFSTKQYF	TGTGCCAGCAGCCAATTCTCTACGAAGCAGTACTTC
TRBD2	many	TRBV12-3/TRBV12-4	TRBJ2-5	CASSFRTSGETQYF	TGTGCCAGCAGTTTTAGGACTAGCGGGGAGACCCAGTACTTC
-	many	TRBV6-1	TRBJ2-7	CASSPGPRSYEQYF	TGTGCCAGCAGTCCGGGACCCCGCTCCTACGAGCAGTACTTC
-	many	TRBV6-1	TRBJ1-2	CANLTGKGYTF	TGTGCCAACCTGACAGGCAAAGGCTACACCTTC
-	few	TRBV14	TRBJ2-7	CASSQYNYQGQYF	TGTGCCAGCAGCCAATATAACTATCAGGGGCAGTACTTC
TRBD1	many	TRBV11-1	TRBJ1-2	CASSTIVGQGSGYTF	TGTGCCAGCAGCACAATCGTGGGACAGGGGAGCGGCTACACCTTC
-	many	TRBV24-1	TRBJ2-5	CATSDPRSAQETQYF	TGTGCCACCAGTGACCCTAGGAGCGCCCAAGAGACCCAGTACTTC
-	many	TRBV6-2/TRBV6-3	TRBJ2-6	CASSLKNSGANVLTF	TGTGCCAGCAGTTTAAAGAACTCTGGGGCCAACGTCCTGACTTTC
-	many	TRBV12-5	TRBJ1-1	CASGLGLNTEAFF	TGTGCTAGTGGTTTGGGTCTGAACACTGAAGCTTTCTTT
TRBD1	many	TRBV14	TRBJ2-7	CASSQDRGPYEQYF	TGTGCCAGCAGCCAGGACAGGGGGCCGTACGAGCAGTACTTC
-	few	TRBV5-1	TRBJ1-1	CASRAMPGVTTAEAFF	TGCGCCAGCCGAGCAATGCCAGGGGTAACGACCGCTGAAGCTTTCTTT
TRBD1	many	TRBV20-1	TRBJ1-1	CSARDVGDRDTEAFF	TGCAGTGCTAGAGATGTAGGGGACAGGGACACTGAAGCTTTCTTT
-	few	TRBV11-2	TRBJ2-5	CASSFLRRETQYF	TGTGCCAGCAGCTTCCTCCGGCGGGAGACCCAGTACTTC
-	many	TRBV12-3/TRBV12-4	TRBJ2-7	CASTQGRVGYLGEQYF	TGTGCCAGCACCCAGGGCAGGGTCGGTTATTTGGGCGAGCAGTACTTC
TRBD1	-	TRBV27	TRBJ1-1	CATSTGIGTEAFF	TGTGCCACCTCGACAGGGATCGGCACTGAAGCTTTCTTT
-	many	TRBV6-5	TRBJ1-1	CASSFRTATNTEAFF	TGTGCCAGCAGTTTCCGGACAGCTACGAACACTGAAGCTTTCTTT